This T cell receptor beta chain is from a study of cytomegalovirus exposure and HLA in healthy donors. Regarding the study as a whole: Among TCR beta chains, those listed as cytomegalovirus-associated numbered over 150. A highly shared variant cluster was judged a likely technical artifact. Earlier results showed most TCR beta V segments being productive about 87% or about 30% of the time.

The CDR3 totals 15 residues. V was pared by 0 bases and J by 1 base, with 9 bases between. Germline loops: CDR1 SGHRS, CDR2 YFSETQ. PCR amplification relied on 60 Vbeta primers (plus 13 Jbeta primers). Here immunoSEQ multiplex PCR was the method, and the copy in TCRdb shows in-frame clones only, minus some. This repertoire shows 130,000 to 150,000 clones, over 60% found once; its top ten account for approximately 6.2%. To note about this clone: The antigen is not known.

The sequence came from a man aged 35-49 years in good health and CMV-seropositive. The chain is built from TRBV5-1 and TRBJ2-3, with a weak D call TRBD1 (5 bases). What was sequenced was PBMCs. CDR3 region: CASSLGWGGTDTQYF. CDR3 bases: TGCGCCAGCAGCTTGGGGTGGGGCGGCACAGATACGCAGTATTTT.